This note documents a single T cell receptor beta chain sequence. The target of this receptor is not known. Base qualities were left out, and no much larger clone turns up one base away. The germline V and J ends show losses of 1 base and 5 bases respectively, and no gene match explains 0 bases of the junction. From its cysteine to its phenylalanine, the CDR3 spans 13 amino acids. Only CDR3 DNA remains: 39 bases, in frame from the first base. Via the germline V gene, CDR1 is SGHDT and CDR2 YYEEEE. Profiling of TCR beta VDJ combinations and CDR3 sequences used genomic DNA as the template. An Illumina HiSeq 2000 was the platform used for TCR repertoire sequencing. As for how the authors treated the data: Repertoires were assessed using TRBV/TRBJ rearrangement plots, CDR3 size and DJ length profiles, and Simpson's diversity index. Whichever DNA sequence was most abundant in the deep sequencing data was defined as the immunodominant clone. CDR3 amino acid sequences were screened for sharing across subjects and compared with published repertoires and the VDJdb database. TCRdb took the public reads, trimmed them with fastp at Q25, ran MiXCR for clone calling and kept in-frame beta chains. Records with the same CDR3 protein are collapsed into one entry carrying the most frequent genes and DNA. It is TCRdb's table, rather than the study itself, that gives the V and J calls and clone size. Here the sample has about 130,000 distinct CDR3 sequences; about 46% occur a single time. Of the sample, 2% to 3% falls within the top ten clones.

In this study, sorted CD4+ and CD8+ T cells from the blood of healthy subjects and of severe aplastic anemia patients had their TCR repertoires deep-sequenced. Ficoll-Paque density gradient centrifugation was used to isolate peripheral blood mononuclear cells. CD4+ and CD8+ T cells were sorted by FACS or magnetic beads before DNA extraction. This specimen belongs to a study of CD8+CD57+ T cells in acquired aplastic anemia (dated by TCRdb to 2017 to 2018). About the investigation overall: On average, sorted CD4+ and CD8+ cells yielded 3 to 4 ug of extracted DNA, with a range of about 0.18 to 30 ug. For healthy donor samples, the average read count was around 10 million for CD4+ cells and 11 million to 13 million for CD8+ cells. Points the paper makes about the study in general: CD8+ Simpson's diversity did not differ significantly between patients and healthy controls (P=0.060). Around 31 CD8+ CDR3 sequences were shared between patients and controls but appeared highly expressed in patients and within their immunodominant clones.

The material sequenced was sorted CD4+, CD8+, or CD8+CD57+ T cells (not recorded which) from PBMCs. This clonotype was sampled from a human donor in good health, serving as a control. The chain uses TRBV5-6 and TRBJ2-5, and 9 junction bases match TRBD2. The DNA sequence is TGTGCCAGCAGCTTGACTAGCGGGGAGACCCAGTACTTC. It translates as CASSLTSGETQYF.